One T cell receptor (beta chain) is described in this entry. The target of this receptor is not known. Base qualities are not provided; no much larger clone lies one nucleotide away. Each collaborating institution followed its own protocols to collect whole blood in K2EDTA tubes. Collaborator samples were shipped for TCRbeta analysis as frozen whole blood, isolated PBMCs, or DNA extracted from either sample type. TCRbeta CDR3 regions were amplified from genomic DNA by means of the immunoSEQ Assay, a bias-controlled multiplex PCR. The authors processed their data as follows. Within the assay, amplification of reference gene primers was used to estimate how many nucleated cells each sample contained. Sequence reads were collapsed and filtered to measure the absolute abundance of every unique TCRbeta CDR3 rearrangement. Productive Simpson clonality was computed per sample as the square root of Simpson's diversity index over productive rearrangements. In its TCRdb copy, this immuneACCESS table keeps in-frame sequences only and misses some clones. Where compared with another copy, unresolved V genes explain less than half of these, and the others have no known cause. V and J calls and clone size are as listed in that table; D and trimming were resolved from the DNA. The sample yields some 120,000 clones; approximately 81% were counted once. The top ten clonotypes cover 3.8% of the sample.

The entry originates in a study of blood T cell repertoires in COVID-19 (dated by TCRdb to the early 2020s). Looking at the study overall: Samples covering the acute and convalescent phases of COVID-19 were provided by collaborators in the United States, Italy and Spain. The prospective study material was composed of cDNA or gDNA derived from T cells, B-cell-depleted T cells, or PBMCs. Subjects who had been exposed to COVID-19, were actively infected with it, or had recovered from it provided the deeply sampled blood TCRbeta repertoires that made up the dataset. A freely available public database, intended as a resource for researchers studying the immune response to SARS-CoV-2, is where the repertoires were released. The samples were drawn from the first 160 participants of the ongoing ImmuneRACE study and from 1,254 subjects provided by 6 global collaborators. Sample metadata almost always included a de-identified subject ID, COVID-19 status, age in years and sex. Where available, HLA class I and class II types were taken from metadata supplied by the sample provider and were not determined by assay-based typing. Here is what the overall study found, with its caveats: Clinical and demographic metadata were provided uncurated, with the amount varying by source and participant.

Source material: peripheral blood. The receptor was derived from a woman in her forties or fifties with acute or convalescent COVID-19.

The CDR3 in this case is CASTITAGARYGYTF. The nucleotides are TGTGCCAGCACGATTACCGCAGGGGCGAGGTATGGCTACACCTTC. The rearranged chain carries TRBV5-5 and TRBJ1-2; the D gene is perhaps TRBD1, on 6 matching bases. In the germline V gene (reference sequence), CDR1 corresponds to SGHKS and CDR2 to YYEKEE. V loses 6 bases, J loses 5 bases, and the germline ends lie 20 bases apart. The cysteine opens and the phenylalanine closes a CDR3 of 15 amino acids. The only DNA kept is the CDR3, 45 bases in frame from the first base.